The T cell receptor beta chain under discussion was sequenced for a study of T cell repertoires in cytomegalovirus infection. The overall study: HLA-B-restricted CMV epitopes that are well studied, plus recently identified HLA-C-restricted ones, were used by the study. Broader study findings: Cumulative frequency of public TCR beta families picked out carriers of CMV plus the relevant HLA.

Germline lookup yields CDR1 SGHRS and CDR2 YFSETQ. The CDR3 runs to 14 residues. Trimming left V 5 bases short and J 3 bases short, with 13 bases between. Of note for this clonotype: Its antigen is currently unknown.

Using its own MiXCR run on the reads, TCRdb lists one record per CDR3 protein. The sample has around 800,000 distinct CDR3 sequences, approximately 32% seen once. This clonotype was sampled from a human donor in good health (CMV status not recorded). Some clones in this sample may be carry-over from other donors' samples. Sequencing was performed on cultured CD8+ T cells from PBMCs, taken from culture after CMV antigen stimulation. The chain combines TRBV5-1 with TRBJ2-3, with D possibly being TRBD1 or TRBD2 (6 bases each). The CDR3 sequence is CASRQGGRTDTQYF. The DNA of the CDR3 is TGCGCCAGCAGGCAAGGGGGGAGGACAGATACGCAGTATTTT.